The 27 T cell receptor beta chains below come from one sample, sequenced in a study of spatial heterogeneity in lung cancer. As to time point: sample taken at primary tumor resection. Via MiXCR, TCRdb re-called the 5' RACE reads, giving one row per CDR3 protein. The sample consists of some 38,000 distinct CDR3 sequences, roughly 3% of them appearing once. The material was normal lung tissue next to the tumor, obtained at surgery. The receptor source for this set is a male donor with early-stage non-small cell lung cancer.

This clonotype was counted many times. The rearrangement joins TRBV28 to TRBJ1-5, with D maybe TRBD1 (5 bases). Germline-derived CDR1 and CDR2 are MDHEN and SYDVKM. The CDR3 consists of 15 residues. V lost 7 bases to trimming and J lost 11 bases, with 24 bases between them. The CDR3 DNA follows: TGTGCCAGCATCCCGAAGGGGCGGGTGATGGGGGCCCAGCATTTT. This encodes CASIPKGRVMGAQHF.

This clonotype was detected ten times or more. The V and J genes are TRBV28 and TRBJ1-6; the match to TRBD1 covers 9 bases. The CDR3 has 16 amino acids. The germline V gene encodes CDR1 MDHEN and CDR2 SYDVKM. With V trimmed by 8 bases and J by 7 bases, 12 bases remained unmatched. The DNA for the CDR3 is TGTGCCAGCTGCGTGTCGGGACAGGGCTTCAATTCACCCCTCCACTTT. Amino acid sequence: CASCVSGQGFNSPLHF.

This clonotype appeared a few times. The rearrangement uses TRBV7-9 and TRBJ2-2; D is undetermined. CDR3 size: 12 residues. The V end lost 2 bases, the J end lost 6 bases, and 4 bases lay between the germline ends. In germline, CDR1 is SEHNR, CDR2 FQNEAQ (reference sequence). CDR3 loop: CASSLNPGELFF. The CDR3 DNA reads as TGTGCCAGCAGCTTAAATCCCGGGGAGCTGTTTTTT.

This clonotype was counted at least ten times. The genes are TRBV12-3 or TRBV12-4 and TRBJ1-6; D unclear. The V and J ends lost 2 bases and 5 bases respectively, with 10 bases between them. The CDR3 runs to 15 residues. The CDR3 region is CASSLLTPNNSPLHF. DNA of the CDR3: TGTGCCAGCAGTTTACTGACACCGAATAATTCACCCCTCCACTTT.

This clonotype has just a few counts. The gene calls are TRBV5-5 and TRBJ2-3; 11 positions match TRBD2. CDR3 length equals 15 residues. Germline lookup yields CDR1 SGHKS and CDR2 YYEKEE (reference sequence). V shed 1 base and J 4 bases; nucleotides not matched to a gene: 2. CDR3 region: CASSLTSGGADTQYF. CDR3 in DNA: TGTGCCAGCAGCTTGACTAGCGGGGGAGCAGATACGCAGTATTTT.

Many counts were recorded for this clonotype. The J gene is TRBJ1-5, the V gene TRBV6-1; tentatively, D is TRBD1 (5 bases). The CDR3 totals 13 residues. Germline V gene lookup returns CDR1 MNHNS and CDR2 SASEGT. Trimming cost V 4 bases and J 7 bases, with 11 bases left between them. In nucleotides, the CDR3 is TGTGCCAGCAGTGCAGGGATGGGGCAGCCCCAGCATTTT. Amino acid sequence: CASSAGMGQPQHF.

This clonotype was seen many times. The V and J genes are TRBV3-1 and TRBJ1-1; a weak D match, TRBD1 (6 bases). The V end lost 1 base, the J end lost 4 bases, and 13 bases lay between the germline ends. The V gene's germline CDR1 is LGHDT and CDR2 YNNKEL (reference sequence). The CDR3 has 15 residues. The CDR3 loop is CASSQVAGASTEAFF. The CDR3 nucleotides are TGTGCCAGCAGCCAAGTAGCAGGGGCAAGCACTGAAGCTTTCTTT. The full variable domain, with the rest looked up from reference TRBV3-1 and TRBJ1-1, is DTAVSQTPKYLVTQMGNDKSIKCEQNLGHDTMYWYKQDSKKFLKIMFSYNNKELIINETVPNRFSPKSPDKAHLNLHINSLELGDSAVYFCASSQVAGASTEAFFGQGTRLTVV.

As to this clonotype: The missing conserved phenylalanine or tryptophan at the end of this CDR3 makes a read error likely. J is TRBJ2-2 and V is TRBV5-1; D unclear. The CDR3 covers 16 residues. Germline assignment: CDR1 SGHRS and CDR2 YFSETQ. The CDR3 DNA reads as TGTGCCAGCAGCTTAGGGCCAGCGCAGAACACCGGGGAGCTGTTTTTG. It translates to CASSLGPAQNTGELFL.

This clonotype was seen ten or more times. The chain is built from TRBV18 and TRBJ1-2; 11 nucleotides align to TRBD1. The trim removed 3 bases at V and 5 bases at J, leaving 11 bases unmatched. Germline loops: CDR1 KGHSH, CDR2 LQKENI. The CDR3 spans 17 residues. The CDR3 spells CASSPRYGTGGSYGYTF. CDR3 nucleotide sequence: TGTGCCAGCTCACCCCGGTACGGGACAGGGGGTTCATATGGCTACACCTTC.

The table lists this clonotype with many counts. The rearrangement joins TRBV2 to TRBJ1-4, with 10 bases fitting TRBD1. CDR1 is SNHLY, CDR2 FYNNEI, per germline. V was clipped by 7 bases and J by 8 bases; unmatched bases: 10. The CDR3 length is 15 residues. This chain's CDR3 is CASKRTGGIKEKLFF. The CDR3 coding sequence is TGTGCCAGCAAACGGACAGGGGGTATCAAGGAAAAACTGTTTTTT.

This clonotype was seen at least ten times. The chain combines TRBV20-1 with TRBJ1-4; D ambiguous. The CDR3 is 13 amino acids. Trimming removed 5 bases from V and 5 bases from J, with 12 bases in between. Germline V gives CDR1 DFQATT, CDR2 SNEGSKA (reference sequence). The CDR3 DNA reads as TGCAGTGCTGGAGGACGGGGAAATGAAAAACTGTTTTTT. This translates into CSAGGRGNEKLFF.

This clonotype was seen many times. CDR3 sequence: CASSPTDNNSPLHF. The CDR3 DNA is TGTGCCAGCAGCCCCACAGATAATAATTCACCCCTCCACTTT. This chain uses TRBV11-2 with TRBJ1-6, with D uncertain. Germline V gene sequence: CDR1 SGHAT, CDR2 FQNNGV. CDR3 length: 14 residues. Trimming cost V 5 bases and J 5 bases, with 10 bases left between them. The variable domain in full, completed from reference TRBV11-2 and TRBJ1-6, reads EAGVAQSPRYKIIEKRQSVAFWCNPISGHATLYWYQQILGQGPKLLIQFQNNGVVDDSQLPKDRFSAERLKGVDSTLKIQPAKLEDSAVYLCASSPTDNNSPLHFGNGTRLTVT.

This clonotype was counted ten times or more. The chain carries TRBV30 and TRBJ1-4; 8 bases fit TRBD1. Per the germline V gene, CDR1 is GTSNPN and CDR2 is SVGIG (reference sequence). J was trimmed by 6 bases and V by 1 base; bases with no gene match: 4. The length of the CDR3 is 14 residues. The CDR3, as DNA: TGTGCCTGGAGTGAGGGACAGGAGGATGAAAAACTGTTTTTT. Its translation is CAWSEGQEDEKLFF.

This clonotype was detected many times. The chain links TRBV11-2 to TRBJ2-4; TRBD2 matches at 11 bases. Germline trimming cut 7 bases from V and 4 bases from J; bases unmatched to any gene: 9. The CDR3 runs 16 residues. The germline CDR1 and CDR2 sequences are SGHAT and FQNNGV. CDR3 sequence: CASTTWTSGLKNIQYF. The DNA of the CDR3 is TGTGCCAGCACAACCTGGACTAGCGGGCTTAAAAACATTCAGTACTTC.

This clonotype came up many times. J is TRBJ2-7 and V is TRBV5-1; 9 bases line up with TRBD1. The CDR3 runs 15 residues. Losses at the gene ends were 2 bases for V and 2 bases for J; bases not matched to a gene: 5. CDR1 SGHRS and CDR2 YFSETQ come from the germline V gene. CDR3 coding DNA: TGCGCCAGCAGCTTTGGGACAGGGCGTACCTACGAGCAGTACTTC. This translates into CASSFGTGRTYEQYF. The complete variable domain, with remaining parts taken from reference TRBV5-1 and TRBJ2-7, reads KAGVTQTPRYLIKTRGQQVTLSCSPISGHRSVSWYQQTPGQGLQFLFEYFSETQRNKGNFPGRFSGRQFSNSRSEMNVSTLELGDSALYLCASSFGTGRTYEQYFGPGTRLTVT.

This clonotype was observed at least ten times. The chain links TRBV19 to TRBJ2-3; 14 nucleotides align to TRBD2. The CDR3 consists of 16 residues. The V and J ends lost 6 bases and 1 base, in that order; junction bases with no gene match: 3. In germline, CDR1 is LNHDA, CDR2 SQIVND (reference sequence). In nucleotides, the CDR3 is TGTGCCAGTAGCTGGACTAGCGGGGGGCGCACAGATACGCAGTATTTT. It codes for CASSWTSGGRTDTQYF. Filled out from reference TRBV19 and TRBJ2-3, the complete variable domain reads DGGITQSPKYLFRKEGQNVTLSCEQNLNHDAMYWYRQDPGQGLRLIYYSQIVNDFQKGDIAEGYSVSREKKESFPLTVTSAQKNPTAFYLCASSWTSGGRTDTQYFGPGTRLTVL.

This clonotype was observed a few times. V and J are TRBV7-6 and TRBJ2-1, with D maybe TRBD2 (5 bases). The CDR3 has 16 amino acids. Trimming pared 1 base from V and 0 bases from J, leaving 10 bases between. Germline V gene data show CDR1 as SGHVS and CDR2 as FNYEAQ. DNA for the CDR3: TGTGCCAGCAGCTTAGGGACCGGGATCTCCTACAATGAGCAGTTCTTC. Translating it yields CASSLGTGISYNEQFF. Filled out from reference TRBV7-6 and TRBJ2-1, the complete variable domain reads GAGVSQSPRYKVTKRGQDVALRCDPISGHVSLYWYRQALGQGPEFLTYFNYEAQQDKSGLPNDRFSAERPEGSISTLTIQRTEQRDSAMYRCASSLGTGISYNEQFFGPGTRLTVL.

This clonotype was picked up many times. The rearrangement links TRBV28 to TRBJ1-1; the match to TRBD1 covers 8 bases. The V segment lost 8 bases and the J segment 4 bases; nucleotides outside the gene matches: 9. This CDR3 has 14 amino acids. Germline CDR1 MDHEN, CDR2 SYDVKM. The CDR3 sequence is CASFYNRGGTEAFF. The CDR3 bases are TGTGCCAGCTTTTATAACAGGGGGGGCACTGAAGCTTTCTTT.

The chain joins TRBV7-3 to TRBJ2-3; D ambiguous. The CDR3 loop spans 17 amino acids. Per the germline V gene, CDR1 is SGHTA and CDR2 is FQGTGA. V dropped 1 base and J dropped 6 bases, with 20 bases sitting between them. The CDR3 nucleotides are TGTGCCAGCAGCTTAAGCCCTATACCCCCGGCGGCTGATACGCAGTATTTT. Encoded protein: CASSLSPIPPAADTQYF. Filled out from reference TRBV7-3 and TRBJ2-3, the complete variable domain reads GAGVSQTPSNKVTEKGKYVELRCDPISGHTALYWYRQSLGQGPEFLIYFQGTGAADDSGLPNDRFFAVRPEGSVSTLKIQRTERGDSAVYLCASSLSPIPPAADTQYFGPGTRLTVL.

This clonotype was picked up many times. The chain joins TRBV24-1 to TRBJ2-1; 9 positions agree with TRBD1. V shed 7 bases and J 3 bases; nucleotides not matched to a gene: 6. Per the germline V gene, CDR1 is KGHDR and CDR2 is SFDVKD. The CDR3 is 15 residues long. The CDR3 here is CATSRRDRDYNEQFF. CDR3 DNA: TGTGCCACCAGCCGCCGGGACAGGGACTACAATGAGCAGTTCTTC.

This clonotype was observed a handful of times. This chain uses TRBV6-5 with TRBJ1-1; D is undetermined. The V gene lost 4 bases and the J gene lost 1 base, with 7 bases spanning the gap. CDR1 MNHEY and CDR2 SVGAGI come from the germline V gene. The CDR3 is made up of 13 amino acids. CDR3 amino acids: CASSFHRNTEAFF. The CDR3 DNA is TGTGCCAGCAGTTTCCACAGGAACACTGAAGCTTTCTTT.

The sample holds many counts of this clonotype. V is TRBV20-1 and J is TRBJ2-2; D is undetermined. The CDR3 has 15 amino acids. CDR1 DFQATT and CDR2 SNEGSKA come from the germline V gene (reference sequence). Trimming stripped 6 bases from V and 0 bases from J, with 14 bases between. CDR3 coding DNA: TGCAGTGCCCCCCCGCTAGGGACGAACACCGGGGAGCTGTTTTTT. Its protein product is CSAPPLGTNTGELFF.

The chain employs TRBV20-1 and TRBJ2-6; D remains ambiguous. V lost 6 bases to trimming and J lost 4 bases, with 13 bases between them. Germline CDR1 DFQATT, CDR2 SNEGSKA (reference sequence). There are 14 residues in the CDR3. This CDR3 reads CSAPRVGGANVLTF. The CDR3 DNA reads TGCAGTGCCCCCCGGGTAGGAGGGGCCAACGTCCTGACTTTC.

This clonotype was detected many times. The chain carries TRBV20-1 and TRBJ2-7; TRBD2 is a possible D gene (6 bases). The CDR3 extends over 17 amino acids. V was pared by 1 base and J by 2 bases, with 21 bases between. CDR1 is DFQATT, CDR2 SNEGSKA, per germline (reference sequence). The CDR3 DNA reads TGCAGTGCTAGAGGTTCTGGGGCGGCGGGAACCACCTACGAGCAGTACTTC. Protein sequence: CSARGSGAAGTTYEQYF.

This clonotype appeared many times. J is TRBJ2-7 and V is TRBV27, with 11 bases matching TRBD2. The CDR3 consists of 15 residues. Germline trimming cut 3 bases from V and 6 bases from J; bases unmatched to any gene: 7. From germline, CDR1 is MNHEY and CDR2 SMNVEV (reference sequence). This CDR3 reads CASSFIAGGQGEQYF. The CDR3 coding sequence is TGTGCCAGCAGTTTCATAGCGGGGGGGCAAGGCGAGCAGTACTTC.

In this sample, this clonotype turned up many times. The V gene is TRBV4-2, the J gene TRBJ2-4; a weak D match, TRBD2 (5 bases). This CDR3 region has 16 residues. Trimming took off 2 bases at V and 0 bases at J, with 11 bases between the two ends. Germline CDR1 reads LGHNA; CDR2 reads YNFKEQ. In DNA, the CDR3 is TGTGCCAGCAGCCAACAGAGCGGTCTAGCCAAAAACATTCAGTACTTC. The encoded protein is CASSQQSGLAKNIQYF.

CDR3 sequence reads: CASSPGHGEPQHF. CDR3 bases: TGTGCCAGCAGCCCGGGACACGGTGAGCCCCAGCATTTT. J is TRBJ1-5 and V is TRBV3-1; D might be TRBD1 (6 bases). This CDR3 contains 13 residues. The germline CDR1 and CDR2 sequences are LGHDT and YNNKEL (reference sequence). The V end lost 4 bases, the J end lost 8 bases, and 12 bases lay between the germline ends. Filled out from reference TRBV3-1 and TRBJ1-5, the complete variable domain reads DTAVSQTPKYLVTQMGNDKSIKCEQNLGHDTMYWYKQDSKKFLKIMFSYNNKELIINETVPNRFSPKSPDKAHLNLHINSLELGDSAVYFCASSPGHGEPQHFGDGTRLSIL.